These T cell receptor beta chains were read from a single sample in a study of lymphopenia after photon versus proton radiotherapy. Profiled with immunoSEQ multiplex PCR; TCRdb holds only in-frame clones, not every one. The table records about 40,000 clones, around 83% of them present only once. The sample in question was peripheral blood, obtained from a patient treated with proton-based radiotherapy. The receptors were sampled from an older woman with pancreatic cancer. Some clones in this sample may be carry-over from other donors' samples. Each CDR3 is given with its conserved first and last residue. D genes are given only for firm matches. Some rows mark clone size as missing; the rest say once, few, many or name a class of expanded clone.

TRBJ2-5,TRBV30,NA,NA,CAWRGGGRETQYF,TGTGCCTGGAGAGGGGGTGGGCGAGAGACCCAGTACTTC
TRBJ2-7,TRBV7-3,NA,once,CASSPGPPQSGYEQYF,TGTGCCAGCAGCCCCGGGCCCCCCCAGAGCGGCTACGAGCAGTACTTC
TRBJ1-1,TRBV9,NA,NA,CASSTQRNTEAFF,TGTGCCAGCAGCACCCAGCGGAACACTGAAGCTTTCTTT
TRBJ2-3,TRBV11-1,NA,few,CASSLVPGYTDTQYF,TGTGCCAGCAGCTTAGTTCCGGGGTACACAGATACGCAGTATTTT
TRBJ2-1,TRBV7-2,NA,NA,CASSTEVGGDGEQFF,TGTGCCAGCAGCACAGAGGTGGGGGGCGACGGTGAGCAGTTCTTC
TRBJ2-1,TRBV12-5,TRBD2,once,CASGLAVGDDEQFF,TGTGCTAGTGGACTAGCGGTGGGGGACGATGAGCAGTTCTTC
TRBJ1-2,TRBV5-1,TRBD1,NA,CASSSGQGSGYTF,TGCGCCAGCAGTTCGGGACAGGGAAGTGGCTACACCTTC
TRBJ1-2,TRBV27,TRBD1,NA,CASSAQGIWHGYTF,TGTGCCAGCAGTGCACAGGGGATTTGGCATGGCTACACCTTC
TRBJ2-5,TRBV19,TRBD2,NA,CASRRGLAPQETQYF,TGTGCCAGTAGGAGGGGACTAGCGCCACAAGAGACCCAGTACTTC
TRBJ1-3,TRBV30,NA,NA,CAWIGEAGNTIYF,TGTGCCTGGATTGGGGAGGCTGGAAACACCATATATTTT
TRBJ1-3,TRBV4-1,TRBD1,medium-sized,CASSRPGTDSGNTIYF,TGCGCCAGCAGCCGCCCAGGGACAGACTCTGGAAACACCATATATTTT
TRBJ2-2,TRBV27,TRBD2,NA,CASSLGIAGSTGELFF,TGTGCCAGCAGTTTAGGAATAGCGGGGTCCACCGGGGAGCTGTTTTTT
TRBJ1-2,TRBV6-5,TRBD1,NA,CASRRQGMYGYTF,TGTGCCAGCAGACGACAGGGGATGTATGGCTACACCTTC
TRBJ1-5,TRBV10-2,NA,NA,CASSESGGPQPQHF,TGCGCCAGCAGTGAGTCCGGGGGACCTCAGCCCCAGCATTTT
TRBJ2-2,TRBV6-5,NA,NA,CASTDRTGNTGELFF,TGTGCCAGCACCGACCGAACAGGGAACACCGGGGAGCTGTTTTTT
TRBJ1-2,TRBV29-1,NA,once,CSVSGQGYGYTF,TGCAGCGTAAGTGGGCAGGGATATGGCTACACCTTC
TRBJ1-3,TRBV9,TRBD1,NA,CASSDPGGFGNTIYF,TGTGCCAGCAGCGATCCAGGGGGCTTCGGCAACACCATATATTTT
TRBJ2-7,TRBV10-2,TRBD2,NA,CASTLAGLAYEQYF,TGCGCCAGCACCCTAGCGGGTTTAGCCTACGAGCAGTACTTC
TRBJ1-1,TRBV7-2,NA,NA,CASSLVGHSTEAFF,TGTGCCAGCAGCTTAGTGGGACACTCAACTGAAGCTTTCTTT
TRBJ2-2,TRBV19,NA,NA,CASSIDAHRNGELFF,TGTGCCAGTAGTATAGACGCACATCGGAACGGGGAGCTGTTTTTT
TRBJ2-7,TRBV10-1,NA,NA,CASSESGSDYEQYF,TGCGCCAGCAGTGAGTCGGGATCGGACTACGAGCAGTACTTC
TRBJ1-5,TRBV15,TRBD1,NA,CATSPESGDRGSLGNQPQHF,TGTGCCACCAGCCCCGAATCGGGGGACAGGGGGTCCCTTGGCAATCAGCCCCAGCATTTT
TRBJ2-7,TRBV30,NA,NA,CAWSARQVTYEQYF,TGTGCCTGGAGTGCCCGGCAGGTGACCTACGAGCAGTACTTC
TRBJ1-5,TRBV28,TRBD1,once,CASTSRQGYNQPQHF,TGTGCCAGCACCAGCCGACAGGGCTACAATCAGCCCCAGCATTTT
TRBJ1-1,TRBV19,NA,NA,CASSRHGRNTEAFF,TGTGCCAGTAGTAGACACGGGAGGAACACTGAAGCTTTCTTT
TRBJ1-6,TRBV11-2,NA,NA,CASAPDGLNSPLHF,TGTGCCAGCGCCCCGGACGGACTGAATTCACCCCTCCACTTT
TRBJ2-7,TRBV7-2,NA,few,CASSPTTGPYEQYF,TGTGCCAGCAGCCCAACGACGGGGCCCTACGAGCAGTACTTC
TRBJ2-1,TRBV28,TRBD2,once,CASSLPLAGGPGGQFF,TGTGCCAGCAGTTTGCCCCTCGCGGGAGGGCCGGGGGGGCAGTTCTTC
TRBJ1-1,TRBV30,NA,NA,CAWNGQTNTEAFF,TGTGCCTGGAACGGACAGACGAACACTGAAGCTTTCTTT
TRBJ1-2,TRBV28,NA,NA,CASSRREYGYTF,TGTGCCAGCAGTCGCAGGGAGTATGGCTACACCTTC
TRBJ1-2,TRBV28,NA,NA,CASGEGGANYGYTF,TGTGCCAGCGGGGAAGGGGGAGCTAACTATGGCTACACCTTC
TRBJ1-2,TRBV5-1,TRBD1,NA,CASSSGQGLSGYTF,TGCGCCAGCAGCTCGGGACAGGGGCTCAGTGGCTACACCTTC
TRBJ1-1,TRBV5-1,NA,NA,CASSLVGGDTEAFF,TGCGCCAGCAGCTTGGTAGGAGGGGACACTGAAGCTTTCTTT